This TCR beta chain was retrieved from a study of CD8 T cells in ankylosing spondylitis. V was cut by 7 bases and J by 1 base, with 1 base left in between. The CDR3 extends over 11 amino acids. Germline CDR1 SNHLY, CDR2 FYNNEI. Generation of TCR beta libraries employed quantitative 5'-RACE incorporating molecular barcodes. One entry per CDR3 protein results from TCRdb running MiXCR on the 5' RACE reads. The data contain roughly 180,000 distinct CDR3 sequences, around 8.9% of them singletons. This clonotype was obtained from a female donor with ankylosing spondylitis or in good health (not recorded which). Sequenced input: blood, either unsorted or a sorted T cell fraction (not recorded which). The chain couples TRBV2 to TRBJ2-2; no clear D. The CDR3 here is CASMNTGELFF. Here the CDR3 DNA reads TGTGCCAGCATGAACACCGGGGAGCTGTTTTTT.